The 28 T cell receptor beta chains listed next were all sequenced from one sample in a study of shared clonotypes between healthy human individuals. Libraries were prepared by immunoSEQ multiplex PCR; TCRdb keeps only in-frame clonotypes and omits some of them. The data hold 2.3 million or so clones, with approximately 95% observed a single time. The sequenced material came from naive CD4+ T cells from PBMCs. Subset: CD45RA+ positively selected. These receptors all come from a man between 18 and 35 years old in good health. Some clones in this sample may be carry-over from other donors' samples.

On this clone: The sample has other DNA sequences that encode this CDR3 too. The chain combines TRBV19 with TRBJ2-1; no reliable D call. The CDR3 runs to 13 residues. The V gene's germline CDR1 is LNHDA and CDR2 SQIVND (reference sequence). Trimming cost V 3 bases and J 4 bases, with 7 bases left between them. CDR3 region: CASSIGQYNEQFF. The CDR3, as DNA: TGTGCCAGTAGTATTGGGCAATACAATGAGCAGTTCTTC.

J is TRBJ2-7 and V is TRBV5-4, with D possibly matching TRBD1 (5 bases). Germline V gene lookup returns CDR1 SGHNT and CDR2 YYREEE (reference sequence). The CDR3 length is 13 residues. Trimming shortened V by 0 bases and J by 6 bases, and 10 bases separated the two germline ends. The CDR3 sequence is CASSLEQGGEQYF. The CDR3 coding sequence is TGTGCCAGCAGCTTGGAGCAGGGCGGCGAGCAGTACTTC.

The gene calls are TRBV7-3 and TRBJ1-1; D unresolved. Germline CDR1 and CDR2: SGHTA and FQGTGA. The V end lost 2 bases, the J end lost 6 bases, and 10 bases lay between the germline ends. The CDR3 loop spans 13 amino acids. The CDR3 DNA reads TGTGCCAGCAGCTTATCTTTTGGGGCTGAAGCTTTCTTT. It encodes CASSLSFGAEAFF.

The chain has TRBV5-1 and TRBJ1-4; TRBD1 might be the D (5 bases). With 4 bases removed from V and 4 bases from J, the gap between germline ends came to 14 bases. The V gene's germline CDR1 is SGHRS and CDR2 YFSETQ. This CDR3 spans 15 amino acids. CDR3: CASSLRDGHNEKLFF. The CDR3 bases are TGCGCCAGCAGCCTCCGGGACGGACATAATGAAAAACTGTTTTTT.

This chain connects TRBV2 to TRBJ1-2; a possible D gene is TRBD1 (6 bases). The CDR3 covers 14 residues. Germline CDR1 reads SNHLY; CDR2 reads FYNNEI. V shed 3 bases and J shed 7 bases, with 15 bases lying between them. The CDR3 nucleotides are TGTGCCAGCAGTGATTCAGGGGCTCTGGGTGGCTACACCTTC. Its translation is CASSDSGALGGYTF.

The chain uses TRBV6-5 and TRBJ1-1, with TRBD1 identical over 8 bases. This CDR3 contains 15 residues. The J segment lost 3 bases and the V segment lost 8 bases, leaving 11 bases of the junction unmatched. Germline values: CDR1 MNHEY, CDR2 SVGAGI. The CDR3 DNA sequence: TGTGCCAGCGCCCCTATCGACAGGGGCGACACTGAAGCTTTCTTT. Its translation: CASAPIDRGDTEAFF.

The chain couples TRBV6-1 to TRBJ1-5; D call uncertain. Germline CDR1 MNHNS, CDR2 SASEGT. There are 15 residues in the CDR3. V was clipped by 3 bases and J by 3 bases, with 12 bases between them. CDR3 residues: CASSEIRGFNQPQHF. The CDR3 nucleotides are TGTGCCAGCAGTGAGATCAGAGGCTTCAATCAGCCCCAGCATTTT.

The rearrangement joins TRBV7-2 to TRBJ2-1; D is perhaps TRBD1 (6 bases). V was trimmed by 5 bases and J by 2 bases, leaving 13 bases between them. This CDR3 comprises 15 residues. Germline assignment: CDR1 SGHTA and CDR2 FQGNSA. CDR3 in amino acids: CASSPTRDTYNEQFF. CDR3 sequence (DNA): TGTGCCAGCAGCCCAACCCGGGACACCTACAATGAGCAGTTCTTC.

The chain has TRBV5-1 and TRBJ2-2, with 11 bases that match TRBD2. Looked up from germline, CDR1 is SGHRS and CDR2 is YFSETQ. Trimming removed 3 bases from V and 3 bases from J; junction bases left unmatched: 1. The CDR3 is 15 amino acids. CDR3 in DNA: TGCGCCAGCAGCTCGGGACTAGCGGACACCGGGGAGCTGTTTTTT. Its protein product is CASSSGLADTGELFF. Filled out from reference TRBV5-1 and TRBJ2-2, the complete variable domain reads KAGVTQTPRYLIKTRGQQVTLSCSPISGHRSVSWYQQTPGQGLQFLFEYFSETQRNKGNFPGRFSGRQFSNSRSEMNVSTLELGDSALYLCASSSGLADTGELFFGEGSRLTVL.

This clone was found once. The V gene is TRBV7-9, the J gene TRBJ2-2; the match to TRBD2 covers 7 bases. Unmatched junction bases numbered 4, after V lost 3 bases and J lost 6 bases. The germline gives CDR1 SEHNR, CDR2 FQNEAQ (reference sequence). The CDR3 has 14 amino acids. CDR3 in DNA: TGTGCCAGCAGCTTCCTCGGGGGGTCCGGGGAGCTGTTTTTT. It specifies CASSFLGGSGELFF.

The genes are TRBV18 and TRBJ2-1, with a possible D match to TRBD2 (6 bases). Trimming shortened V by 1 base and J by 13 bases, and 11 bases separated the two germline ends. This CDR3 has 12 amino acids. Germline CDR1 KGHSH, CDR2 LQKENI. CDR3 DNA sequence: TGTGCCAGCTCACCACGGGACTCAGCCCAGTTCTTC. This gives the protein CASSPRDSAQFF.

The chain carries TRBV28 and TRBJ1-2, with 8 bases identical to TRBD1. Germline values: CDR1 MDHEN, CDR2 SYDVKM. The CDR3 loop spans 15 amino acids. V was pared by 4 bases and J by 5 bases, with 9 bases of the junction left unmatched. CDR3 DNA: TGTGCCAGCAGTTGGGGAAGACAGGGGAGGTATGGCTACACCTTC. It translates to CASSWGRQGRYGYTF.

The genes are TRBV7-9 and TRBJ1-1, with D perhaps matching TRBD1 (6 bases). This CDR3 is 15 amino acids long. V lost 5 bases to trimming and J lost 3 bases, with 16 bases between them. The germline CDR1 and CDR2 sequences are SEHNR and FQNEAQ (reference sequence). The DNA for the CDR3 is TGTGCCAGCAGCGTACAAAGGGACACCTACACTGAAGCTTTCTTT. It is translated as CASSVQRDTYTEAFF.

This clone was found once. This CDR3 is also generated by other DNA sequences in the sample. The chain combines TRBV6-5 with TRBJ2-5; a weak D match, TRBD2 (5 bases). CDR3 length equals 13 residues. Per germline, CDR1 MNHEY and CDR2 SVGAGI. V was cut by 2 bases and J by 5 bases, with 9 bases left in between. For the CDR3, the DNA is TGTGCCAGCAGTTACAGAGGGAAGGAGACCCAGTACTTC. This gives the protein CASSYRGKETQYF.

This chain links TRBV7-9 with TRBJ2-7; D unresolved. The germline V gene has CDR1 SEHNR and CDR2 FQNEAQ (reference sequence). The V end was cut by 5 bases, the J end by 2 bases, with 22 bases between. The CDR3 runs to 17 residues. The CDR3, as DNA: TGTGCCAGCAGCCCGCACCGACGAGACACGAAGACCTACGAGCAGTACTTC. As protein: CASSPHRRDTKTYEQYF.

The V gene is TRBV9, the J gene TRBJ1-1, with a weak D call TRBD1 (5 bases). Germline-derived CDR1 and CDR2 are SGDLS and YYNGEE. V shed 0 bases and J shed 0 bases, with 12 bases lying between them. This CDR3 comprises 16 residues. For the CDR3, the DNA is TGTGCCAGCAGCGTAGATAGTGGACAAATGAACACTGAAGCTTTCTTT. As protein: CASSVDSGQMNTEAFF.

This clone was detected once. The sample contains more than one DNA sequence encoding this CDR3. V is TRBV5-1 and J is TRBJ2-1, with TRBD2 matching over 8 bases. J was trimmed by 0 bases and V by 4 bases; bases with no gene match: 6. Germline CDR1 reads SGHRS; CDR2 reads YFSETQ. The CDR3 has 16 amino acids. The CDR3 reads CASSPPTSGSYNEQFF. CDR3 DNA: TGCGCCAGCAGCCCCCCTACTAGCGGCTCCTACAATGAGCAGTTCTTC.

The chain links TRBV7-2 to TRBJ2-3; D remains ambiguous. With 4 bases removed from V and 3 bases from J, the gap between germline ends came to 8 bases. The CDR3 covers 13 residues. Germline lookup yields CDR1 SGHTA and CDR2 FQGNSA. The CDR3 reads CASSSATTDTQYF. DNA of the CDR3: TGTGCCAGCAGCTCGGCTACTACAGATACGCAGTATTTT.

V and J are TRBV11-2 and TRBJ2-4, with D possibly matching TRBD1 (6 bases). Germline V gene sequence: CDR1 SGHAT, CDR2 FQNNGV. The CDR3 contains 17 residues. Trimming removed 5 bases at V and 0 bases at J, with 17 bases between. The CDR3 DNA reads as TGTGCCAGCAGCGCGCGGTTACAGGGAATAGCCAAAAACATTCAGTACTTC. Protein sequence: CASSARLQGIAKNIQYF.

The chain has TRBV28 and TRBJ1-2, with a weak D call TRBD1 (6 bases). V shed 3 bases and J shed 4 bases, with 18 bases lying between them. Germline V gene lookup returns CDR1 MDHEN and CDR2 SYDVKM. CDR3 length equals 16 residues. The chain's CDR3 is CASSFGGGAFIYGYTF. DNA of the CDR3: TGTGCCAGCAGTTTCGGGGGGGGCGCCTTTATCTATGGCTACACCTTC.

CDR3 region: CASSLGGRHGVSPQHF. CDR3 DNA: TGTGCCAGCAGCTTGGGTGGTCGGCACGGGGTGAGTCCCCAGCATTTT. J is TRBJ1-5 and V is TRBV5-6; D is unclear. CDR3 size: 16 residues. The V end was cut by 0 bases, the J end by 10 bases, with 20 bases between. Germline V lookup: CDR1 SGHDT, CDR2 YYEEEE.

The V and J genes are TRBV5-8 and TRBJ2-3; D remains unclear. V was pared by 6 bases and J by 5 bases, with 10 bases between. Germline V gene lookup returns CDR1 SGHTS and CDR2 YDEGEE. This CDR3 has 12 amino acids. As DNA, the CDR3 is TGTGCCAGCACCCCCCGTAAAGATACGCAGTATTTT. This translates into CASTPRKDTQYF.

This clone was detected only once. The gene calls are TRBV14 and TRBJ1-2; no firm D call. The germline V gene encodes CDR1 SGHDN and CDR2 FVKESK. V lost 1 base and J 2 bases, leaving 17 bases between the germline ends. The CDR3 has 17 residues. CDR3 in amino acids: CASSQVDLGGPNYGYTF. The CDR3 DNA is TGTGCCAGCAGCCAAGTCGATCTCGGCGGACCAAACTATGGCTACACCTTC. Supplemented by reference TRBV14 and TRBJ1-2, the full variable domain reads EAGVTQFPSHSVIEKGQTVTLRCDPISGHDNLYWYRRVMGKEIKFLLHFVKESKQDESGMPNNRFLAERTGGTYSTLKVQPAELEDSGVYFCASSQVDLGGPNYGYTFGSGTRLTVV.

The sample holds one count of this clone. The CDR3 reads CASSRTPYSNQPQHF. The CDR3 DNA follows: TGTGCCAGCAGTCGGACGCCGTATAGCAATCAGCCCCAGCATTTT. The chain links TRBV28 to TRBJ1-5; D is unresolved. The V end lost 5 bases, the J end lost 0 bases, and 11 bases lay between the germline ends. Germline CDR1 reads MDHEN; CDR2 reads SYDVKM. This CDR3 has 15 residues.

The rearrangement links TRBV4-2 to TRBJ1-3; D is unclear. CDR3 length: 13 residues. CDR1 LGHNA and CDR2 YNFKEQ come from the germline V gene. The V gene lost 4 bases and the J gene lost 3 bases, with 7 bases spanning the gap. The DNA of the CDR3 is TGTGCCAGCAGCCCGCTTGTTGGAAACACCATATATTTT. Amino acid sequence: CASSPLVGNTIYF.

A single count supports this clone. The same CDR3 also results from other DNA sequences found in this sample. This chain uses TRBV28 with TRBJ2-3; D is ambiguous. The ends were cut back, 2 bases at V and 6 bases at J, with 6 bases in the middle. This CDR3 is built from 12 residues. Germline assignment: CDR1 MDHEN and CDR2 SYDVKM. CDR3 amino acids: CASSLRADTQYF. The CDR3 DNA sequence: TGTGCCAGCAGTTTAAGGGCGGATACGCAGTATTTT.

Written as DNA, the CDR3 is TGTGCCAGCAGCTTATGGGCGAACACTGAAGCTTTCTTT. It codes for CASSLWANTEAFF. The chain couples TRBV5-4 to TRBJ1-1; D is uncertain. The CDR3 has 13 residues. Trimming took 2 bases from V and 1 from J, leaving 6 bases between them. The germline V gene has CDR1 SGHNT and CDR2 YYREEE (reference sequence).

The rearrangement uses TRBV10-3 and TRBJ2-7, with a weak D call TRBD1 (8 bases). The CDR3 runs 15 residues. V gave up 5 bases and J gave up 1 base, with 15 bases separating them. CDR1 is ENHRY, CDR2 SYGVKD, per germline. The CDR3 loop is CAISKTGEGSYEQYF. DNA of the CDR3: TGTGCCATCAGTAAGACAGGGGAGGGATCCTACGAGCAGTACTTC.